This T cell receptor (beta chain) is drawn from a study of T cell responses to AZD1222 COVID-19 vaccine. The table came from immunoSEQ multiplex PCR; TCRdb's copy has only in-frame clones and leaves some out. The sample records around 89,000 clones, around 84% being singletons. With respect to this clone: Its antigen is unknown.

The CDR3 runs to 16 residues. Trimming took 3 bases from V and 8 from J, leaving 22 bases between them. The germline V gene encodes CDR1 MGHRA and CDR2 YSYEKL. Study-wide points: Donor demographics were predominantly white British with a female majority; clonal diversity may be underestimated.

The sequence was collected from an adult in good health. This chain joins TRBV4-1 and TRBJ1-2, with D perhaps TRBD1 (6 bases). The sequences come from peripheral blood, collected on day 0 of AZD1222 vaccination. The CDR3 DNA reads as TGCGCCAGCAGCCAGCGTCCCCCCCCACAGGGCGGAGGCTACACCTTC. Amino acid sequence: CASSQRPPPQGGGYTF.